The present TCR beta chain was sequenced within a study of blood T cell repertoires in COVID-19. Study-level information: Researchers got acute and convalescent COVID-19 samples from the United States, Italy and Spain.

The CDR3 totals 13 residues. Germline CDR1 reads MNHEY; CDR2 reads SVGAGI. Allocation to cohorts depended on clinical history reported by the participants. This clone was counted once. Assay used: immunoSEQ multiplex PCR; TCRdb lists only in-frame clones, some missing. The repertoire holds a few hundred thousand clones, with roughly 88% as singletons. The sequenced sample consisted of PBMCs or T cells enriched from blood (not recorded which). The chain carries TRBV6-5 and TRBJ1-2; D might be TRBD1 (5 bases). This TCR derives from a young man who had recovered from COVID-19. In DNA form, the CDR3 reads TGTGCTAGTGGGGCGTCGTTTTTCTATGGCTACACCTTC. Translating gives CASGASFFYGYTF.